This passage covers 18 T cell receptor beta chains from one sample sequenced in a study of post-analysis software for immune sequencing data. Study-wide findings and caveats: In patients, TRBV5-6, TRBV5-1 and TRBV20-1 belonged to four or five TRBV segments found more frequently than in controls.

No antigen has been identified for these receptors. Every TCR beta cDNA library bore unique molecular identifiers. TCRdb reprocessed the PCR reads with MiXCR, giving one entry per CDR3 protein. This sample has some 700,000 distinct CDR3 sequences; approximately 59% occur once, and the top ten carry around 11%. Sequencing was done on a sample of blood. The receptor source for this set is a girl aged 2 to 9 with multiple sclerosis.

V usage is TRBV4-2 and J usage is TRBJ2-3; tentatively, D is TRBD2 (6 bases). The CDR3 runs 14 residues. CDR1 is LGHNA, CDR2 YNFKEQ, per germline. V was clipped by 6 bases and J by 5 bases, with 15 bases between them. The CDR3: CASSPGAAGDTQYF. CDR3 DNA sequence: TGTGCCAGCAGTCCAGGAGCAGCGGGAGATACGCAGTATTTT.

V gene TRBV5-1 combines with J gene TRBJ2-4; D is unresolved. The J call is doubtful: the DNA matches TRBJ2-7 better. CDR1 is SGHRS, CDR2 YFSETQ, per germline. The CDR3 contains 13 residues. CDR3 nucleotides: TGCGCCAGCAGCTTAGAGACACCGTACGAGCAGTACTTC. Protein product: CASSLETPYEQYF.

The CDR3 coding sequence is TGTGCCAGCACGAAGCTGAACTCCTACAATGAGCAGTTCTTC. It encodes CASTKLNSYNEQFF. The gene calls are TRBV6-6 and TRBJ2-1; no definite D call. CDR3 length: 14 residues. Germline CDR1 and CDR2: MNHNY and SVGAGI (reference sequence). V was trimmed by 7 bases and J by 0 bases, leaving 10 bases between them.

This chain uses TRBV5-1 with TRBJ2-5, with D hard to call. CDR3 size: 15 residues. Germline lookup yields CDR1 SGHRS and CDR2 YFSETQ. V lost 0 bases and J 1 base, leaving 10 bases between the germline ends. CDR3 sequence reads: CASSLAAAVQETQYF. CDR3 bases: TGCGCCAGCAGCTTGGCGGCAGCCGTCCAAGAGACCCAGTACTTC.

The rearrangement joins TRBV20-1 to TRBJ2-1; 7 positions agree with TRBD2. The CDR3 covers 15 residues. Germline V gene lookup returns CDR1 DFQATT and CDR2 SNEGSKA (reference sequence). The V and J ends lost 1 base and 8 bases, in that order; junction bases with no gene match: 11. The CDR3 loop reads CSARGRGGRGDEQFF. The CDR3 DNA sequence: TGCAGTGCTAGAGGCCGGGGCGGGAGAGGGGATGAGCAGTTCTTC.

V gene TRBV6-6 combines with J gene TRBJ1-5; no reliable D call. Trimming took off 6 bases at V and 9 bases at J, with 15 bases between the two ends. From germline, CDR1 is MNHNY and CDR2 SVGAGI (reference sequence). The CDR3 covers 13 residues. CDR3 loop: CASRKGLDGPQHF. As DNA, the CDR3 is TGTGCCAGCAGAAAGGGCCTGGACGGGCCCCAGCATTTT.

The rearrangement uses TRBV7-2 and TRBJ2-3, with 8 bases aligning to TRBD2. Germline CDR1 reads SGHTA; CDR2 reads FQGNSA. V trimming: 3 bases; J trimming: 5 bases; junction bases outside the gene matches: 7. The CDR3 contains 15 residues. CDR3 residues: CASSFQRGLGDTQYF. CDR3 nucleotide sequence: TGTGCCAGCAGCTTCCAGCGGGGGCTCGGAGATACGCAGTATTTT.

This clonotype has only a few counts. The genes are TRBV10-3 and TRBJ2-4, with D unresolved. CDR3 length: 14 residues. V gave up 2 bases and J gave up 1 base, with 6 bases separating them. CDR1 and CDR2 from the germline V gene are ENHRY and SYGVKD. The CDR3 DNA is TGTGCCATCAGTGAGACATTGGCCAAAAACATTCAGTACTTC. Translated: CAISETLAKNIQYF.

The chain employs TRBV7-3 and TRBJ2-7; D uncertain. CDR1 is SGHTA, CDR2 FQGTGA, per germline. This CDR3 is 15 amino acids long. The ends were cut back, 1 base at V and 0 bases at J, with 10 bases in the middle. The CDR3 DNA is TGTGCCAGCAGCTTAAATGGCGAGAGCTCCTACGAGCAGTACTTC. This encodes CASSLNGESSYEQYF.

This clonotype occurred once. This rearrangement joins TRBV3-1 to TRBJ2-7; TRBD2 matches at 9 bases. The germline V gene encodes CDR1 LGHDT and CDR2 YNNKEL (reference sequence). V lost 6 bases, J lost 6 bases, and 12 bases stayed unmatched. This CDR3 is 15 amino acids long. This chain's CDR3 is CASRHLAGKGVEQYF. CDR3 coding DNA: TGTGCCAGCAGACACCTAGCGGGGAAGGGTGTCGAGCAGTACTTC.

CDR3 residues: CASRTGAGEKLFF. As DNA, the CDR3 is TGTGCCAGCAGAACAGGCGCAGGTGAAAAACTGTTTTTT. The rearrangement joins TRBV12-3 or TRBV12-4 to TRBJ1-4, with D perhaps TRBD1 (5 bases). V shed 6 bases and J shed 7 bases, with 12 bases lying between them. The CDR3 sequence is 13 residues long.

The gene calls are TRBV7-2 and TRBJ2-5, with 15 bases lining up with TRBD2. In germline, CDR1 is SGHTA, CDR2 FQGNSA. CDR3 length equals 18 residues. The ends lost 3 bases at V and 4 bases at J; junction bases unmatched: 9. The CDR3 sequence is CASSFRTSGGARLETQYF. The DNA of the CDR3 is TGTGCCAGCAGCTTCAGGACTAGCGGGGGGGCAAGGTTAGAGACCCAGTACTTC. The variable domain in full, with the rest retrieved from reference TRBV7-2 and TRBJ2-5, is GAGVSQSPSNKVTEKGKDVELRCDPISGHTALYWYRQSLGQGLEFLIYFQGNSAPDKSGLPSDRFSAERTGGSVSTLTIQRTQQEDSAVYLCASSFRTSGGARLETQYFGPGTRLLVL.

This chain joins TRBV2 and TRBJ2-5; 15 nucleotides match TRBD2. CDR1 and CDR2 (germline): SNHLY, FYNNEI. The CDR3 covers 17 residues. V lost 6 bases and J lost 2; bases outside the gene matches: 7. DNA of the CDR3: TGTGCCAGCAGGTGGACTAGCGGGGGGGCCCGTCAAGAGACCCAGTACTTC. Protein sequence: CASRWTSGGARQETQYF.

This clonotype was seen more than once but under ten times. The J gene is TRBJ2-6, the V gene TRBV7-9; 10 bases are a match to TRBD1. From germline, CDR1 is SEHNR and CDR2 FQNEAQ (reference sequence). The CDR3 consists of 16 residues. V lost 3 bases, J lost 4 bases, and 3 bases stayed unmatched. CDR3 loop: CASSLGQGPGANVLTF. CDR3 DNA sequence: TGTGCCAGCAGCTTGGGACAGGGGCCCGGGGCCAACGTCCTGACTTTC.

This chain links TRBV15 with TRBJ2-7; TRBD1 might be the D (5 bases). Trimming removed 0 bases at V and 3 bases at J, with 12 bases between. CDR1 is LNHNV, CDR2 YYDKDF, per germline (reference sequence). This CDR3 comprises 15 residues. The CDR3, as DNA: TGTGCCACCAGCAGAGATAAGGCAGGGTACTACGAGCAGTACTTC. Its protein is CATSRDKAGYYEQYF.

The chain carries TRBV29-1 and TRBJ2-5; D may be TRBD1 or TRBD2 (5 bases each). The CDR3 consists of 14 residues. Germline-derived CDR1 and CDR2 are SQVTM and ANQGSEA. With 2 bases removed from V and 5 bases from J, the gap between germline ends came to 15 bases. CDR3: CSVELRGDGETQYF. CDR3 nucleotides: TGCAGCGTTGAATTGAGAGGGGATGGGGAGACCCAGTACTTC. Filled out from reference TRBV29-1 and TRBJ2-5, the complete variable domain reads SAVISQKPSRDICQRGTSLTIQCQVDSQVTMMFWYRQQPGQSLTLIATANQGSEATYESGFVIDKFPISRPNLTFSTLTVSNMSPEDSSIYLCSVELRGDGETQYFGPGTRLLVL.

This sequence joins TRBV19 and TRBJ2-1; perhaps TRBD2 as D (6 bases). The J call is in doubt because the DNA end fits TRBJ2-7 better. This CDR3 spans 16 amino acids. Per germline, CDR1 LNHDA and CDR2 SQIVND (reference sequence). The CDR3 region has the DNA TGTGCCAGTAGCCCCGCAGGACTAAGCTCCTACAATGAGCAGTACTTC. Residues: CASSPAGLSSYNEQYF.

The genes are TRBV9 and TRBJ1-5; D not certain. Germline CDR1 SGDLS, CDR2 YYNGEE. The CDR3 length is 14 residues. The V end lost 4 bases, the J end lost 3 bases, and 11 bases lay between the germline ends. DNA for the CDR3: TGTGCCAGCAGCCCCTCGTTTTCCAATCAGCCCCAGCATTTT. Translated, it gives CASSPSFSNQPQHF.